Presented here are 32 T cell receptor beta chains from one specimen sequenced in a study of a mutant IDH1 vaccine in newly diagnosed glioma. The repertoire was sequenced with immunoSEQ multiplex PCR; TCRdb's copy has only in-frame clones and lacks some. The sample includes approximately 82,000 clones, 70% to 90% of them seen just once. Time point denoted: week 23, last vaccination. With topical imiquimod, each dose of the vaccine consisted of 300 ug of mutant IDH1 20-mer peptide. Their target antigens are unknown. This specimen was PBMCs, taken from a glioma patient whose treatment included an IDH1 peptide vaccine. All receptors derive from a man aged 25-45 years with glioma. Some clones in this sample may be carry-over from other donors' samples.

The V and J genes are TRBV7-6 and TRBJ1-2; the D gene is possibly TRBD1 (5 bases). In germline, CDR1 is SGHVS, CDR2 FNYEAQ. The CDR3 has 15 residues. V lost 3 bases to trimming and J lost 8 bases, with 19 bases between them. In DNA, the CDR3 is TGTGCCAGCAGCTTGGCTCGGTGGGGGAGTAAGGGCTACACCTTC. Its protein is CASSLARWGSKGYTF.

This rearrangement joins TRBV2 to TRBJ2-3; D is possibly TRBD2 (6 bases). Trimming left V 3 bases short and J 2 bases short, with 12 bases between. This CDR3 is 15 amino acids long. Germline lookup yields CDR1 SNHLY and CDR2 FYNNEI. The CDR3 DNA sequence: TGTGCCAGCAGTGACGGGAGTGGGGACACAGATACGCAGTATTTT. This translates into CASSDGSGDTDTQYF.

This clone was seen only once. J is TRBJ2-1 and V is TRBV18; a weak D match, TRBD1 (6 bases). Germline V gene lookup returns CDR1 KGHSH and CDR2 LQKENI. CDR3 length: 18 residues. Trimming stripped 2 bases from V and 7 bases from J, with 24 bases between. The CDR3 region has the DNA TGTGCCAGCTCACCAAGTACCCCGGGACAATCCTCGGAGAATGAGCAGTTCTTC. Its protein is CASSPSTPGQSSENEQFF. Combining the CDR3 with reference TRBV18 and TRBJ2-1 gives the whole variable domain NAGVMQNPRHLVRRRGQEARLRCSPMKGHSHVYWYRQLPEEGLKFMVYLQKENIIDESGMPKERFSAEFPKEGPSILRIQQVVRGDSAAYFCASSPSTPGQSSENEQFFGPGTRLTVL.

J is TRBJ2-1 and V is TRBV15, with 8 bases lining up with TRBD2. The CDR3 is made up of 16 amino acids. The junction had 17 bases not matched to a gene; V was cut back by 6 bases and J by 10 bases. Per the germline V gene, CDR1 is LNHNV and CDR2 is YYDKDF (reference sequence). The CDR3 is CATSPPGGPSVEEQFF. DNA for the CDR3: TGTGCCACCAGTCCCCCGGGAGGGCCTAGCGTGGAAGAGCAGTTCTTC.

The table lists this clone with a count of one. The genes are TRBV6-1 and TRBJ1-1; possibly TRBD1 for D (5 bases). The CDR3 is 17 residues long. The V gene lost 0 bases and the J gene lost 3 bases, with 17 bases spanning the gap. Germline CDR1 MNHNS, CDR2 SASEGT. The CDR3 sequence is CASSEALGGEADTEAFF. The CDR3 region has the DNA TGTGCCAGCAGTGAAGCGCTTGGGGGGGAAGCGGACACTGAAGCTTTCTTT.

This rearrangement joins TRBV25-1 to TRBJ1-6, with a tentative D call TRBD1 (5 bases). V was trimmed by 10 bases and J by 8 bases, leaving 18 bases between them. The CDR3 is 14 amino acids. CDR1 is MGHDK, CDR2 SYGVNS, per germline. The CDR3 region has the DNA TGTGCCACCACAGGACAAGTCGAGGATTCACCCCTCCACTTT. The encoded protein is CATTGQVEDSPLHF.

The chain links TRBV15 to TRBJ2-7; 7 positions match TRBD1. This CDR3 has 15 amino acids. Unmatched junction bases numbered 7, after V lost 0 bases and J lost 5 bases. CDR1 is LNHNV, CDR2 YYDKDF, per germline (reference sequence). CDR3 residues: CATSRDGRGMDEQYF. The CDR3 region has the DNA TGTGCCACCAGCAGAGATGGCAGGGGGATGGACGAGCAGTACTTC.

The genes are TRBV7-2 and TRBJ2-1; D unclear. The germline V and J ends were trimmed by 2 bases and 1 base, with 18 bases remaining between them. In germline, CDR1 is SGHTA, CDR2 FQGNSA. This CDR3 has 18 amino acids. Written as DNA, the CDR3 is TGTGCCAGCAGCTTATTCGCGAAGCGATTGTTGTCCTACAATGAGCAGTTCTTC. This translates into CASSLFAKRLLSYNEQFF.

This rearrangement joins TRBV10-3 to TRBJ1-6, with D unclear. The germline V and J ends were trimmed by 4 bases and 7 bases, with 5 bases remaining between them. This CDR3 contains 12 residues. Germline lookup yields CDR1 ENHRY and CDR2 SYGVKD. CDR3 sequence: CAISGGNSPLHF. For the CDR3, the DNA is TGTGCCATCAGTGGCGGGAATTCACCCCTCCACTTT.

The CDR3 DNA sequence: TGTGCCAGTAGCCCTAAGGGCAGCCAAGAGACCCAGTACTTC. This codes for CASSPKGSQETQYF. The V gene is TRBV19, the J gene TRBJ2-5; D gene uncertain. The CDR3 is 14 amino acids. Trimming left V 6 bases short and J 1 base short, with 12 bases between. The germline gives CDR1 LNHDA, CDR2 SQIVND (reference sequence).

The chain employs TRBV10-2 and TRBJ2-7, with D maybe TRBD2 (7 bases). CDR1 and CDR2 (germline): WSHSY, SAAADI. CDR3 length equals 16 residues. V was pared by 0 bases and J by 3 bases, with 15 bases between. CDR3 sequence: CASSESRAGDNYEQYF. CDR3 coding DNA: TGCGCCAGCAGTGAGTCGAGGGCGGGGGACAACTACGAGCAGTACTTC.

This clone was seen only once. The V and J genes are TRBV6-5 and TRBJ2-5; 9 nucleotides agree with TRBD1. The J call may be faulty, since TRBJ2-7 better matches the DNA end. The CDR3 is 15 amino acids. CDR1 is MNHEY, CDR2 SVGAGI, per germline. The CDR3: CASSYGQGIWHEQYF. The DNA for the CDR3 is TGTGCCAGCAGTTACGGACAGGGGATCTGGCACGAGCAGTACTTC.

The chain recombines TRBV6-1 with TRBJ2-1; 11 bases map to TRBD2. Germline loops: CDR1 MNHNS, CDR2 SASEGT. This CDR3 has 17 residues. J was trimmed by 8 bases and V by 2 bases; bases with no gene match: 11. The CDR3 reads CASSEMATSGEGYEQFF. The CDR3 DNA is TGTGCCAGCAGTGAAATGGCGACTAGCGGGGAAGGATATGAGCAGTTCTTC.

This clone was observed a few times. This sequence joins TRBV13 and TRBJ1-3; 10 bases agree with TRBD1. The CDR3 consists of 16 residues. J gave up 6 bases and V 9 bases, and 14 bases lay outside the gene matches. Germline V gene data show CDR1 as PRHDT and CDR2 as FYEKMQ (reference sequence). The CDR3 protein is CASSPPGQGRQNTIYF. The CDR3 DNA reads as TGTGCCAGTTCCCCCCCGGGACAGGGGAGGCAAAACACCATATATTTT.

This clone has just one count. The rearrangement links TRBV19 to TRBJ2-2; 8 bases fit TRBD1. V shed 2 bases and J 8 bases; nucleotides not matched to a gene: 4. CDR3 size: 14 residues. Germline values: CDR1 LNHDA, CDR2 SQIVND (reference sequence). The CDR3 region is CASSIRQGAGELFF. The CDR3 nucleotides are TGTGCCAGTAGTATAAGGCAGGGGGCGGGGGAGCTGTTTTTT. Looking up the rest from reference TRBV19 and TRBJ2-2 gives the full variable domain: DGGITQSPKYLFRKEGQNVTLSCEQNLNHDAMYWYRQDPGQGLRLIYYSQIVNDFQKGDIAEGYSVSREKKESFPLTVTSAQKNPTAFYLCASSIRQGAGELFFGEGSRLTVL.

The chain combines TRBV10-2 with TRBJ1-1; D uncertain. Germline loops: CDR1 WSHSY, CDR2 SAAADI. Trimming took 1 base from V and 2 from J, leaving 8 bases between them. The CDR3 extends over 14 amino acids. CDR3 sequence: CASSEWYGNTEAFF. CDR3 bases: TGCGCCAGCAGTGAGTGGTACGGCAACACTGAAGCTTTCTTT.

In its sample, this clone was seen a few times. This sequence joins TRBV4-2 and TRBJ1-4; 9 positions agree with TRBD1. This CDR3 is built from 16 residues. Germline V gene lookup returns CDR1 LGHNA and CDR2 YNFKEQ. With 4 bases clipped from V and 8 bases from J, the junction kept 11 bases outside the gene matches. The CDR3 coding sequence is TGTGCCAGCAGCCCAGAAACCGGGACAGGGTCCGAAAAACTGTTTTTT. Translation gives CASSPETGTGSEKLFF.

This chain connects TRBV7-8 to TRBJ2-1, with 10 bases identical to TRBD1. V trimming: 4 bases; J trimming: 8 bases; junction bases outside the gene matches: 11. This CDR3 region has 16 residues. Germline CDR1 is SGHVS and CDR2 is FQNEAQ. Here the CDR3 reads CASSSRTGGLIYEQFF. DNA of the CDR3: TGTGCCAGCAGCTCAAGGACAGGGGGATTAATATATGAGCAGTTCTTC.

This clone has a single count. The chain couples TRBV4-2 to TRBJ2-1; TRBD1 or TRBD2 may be the D gene (6 bases each). Trimming left V 4 bases short and J 8 bases short, with 12 bases between. Germline CDR1 reads LGHNA; CDR2 reads YNFKEQ. This CDR3 has 13 amino acids. Here the CDR3 DNA reads TGTGCCAGCAGCCTAAGAAGGGGGGATGAGCAGTTCTTC. It encodes CASSLRRGDEQFF.

The chain joins TRBV4-1 to TRBJ2-3, with D possibly TRBD2 on 6 matching bases. The V and J ends lost 4 bases and 2 bases respectively, with 13 bases between them. Germline V gene data show CDR1 as MGHRA and CDR2 as YSYEKL. The CDR3 length is 15 residues. CDR3 residues: CASSPSGLFTDTQYF. The CDR3 nucleotides read TGCGCCAGCAGCCCATCGGGACTCTTCACAGATACGCAGTATTTT.

The chain carries TRBV11-3 and TRBJ2-2; D assignment may be TRBD1 or TRBD2 (5 bases each). V lost 5 bases, J lost 4 bases, and 14 bases lay in between. Germline V gene lookup returns CDR1 SGHNT and CDR2 YENEEA. The CDR3 runs 15 residues. CDR3 DNA sequence: TGTGCCAGCAGCAGGGACGCGTCGCTCACCGGGGAGCTGTTTTTT. This gives the protein CASSRDASLTGELFF.

This chain connects TRBV13 to TRBJ2-1, with 13 bases lining up with TRBD2. Germline V gives CDR1 PRHDT, CDR2 FYEKMQ (reference sequence). The CDR3 runs to 24 residues. V gave up 3 bases and J gave up 0 bases; unmatched junction bases: 23. The CDR3 loop reads CASSFTYGLAGATAGLGSYNEQFF. CDR3 bases: TGTGCCAGCAGCTTCACCTACGGACTAGCGGGAGCGACAGCGGGCCTTGGCTCCTACAATGAGCAGTTCTTC.

The chain employs TRBV30 and TRBJ2-1; D may be TRBD1 or TRBD2 (5 bases each). This CDR3 region has 14 residues. The germline gives CDR1 GTSNPN, CDR2 SVGIG (reference sequence). The V end was cut by 2 bases, the J end by 4 bases, with 12 bases between. CDR3 coding DNA: TGTGCCTGGAGTCCCCGCGAGGGGTACAATGAGCAGTTCTTC. Translated, it gives CAWSPREGYNEQFF.

This chain joins TRBV27 and TRBJ1-5; D unclear. V lost 5 bases and J lost 1, with 21 bases in between. The CDR3 spans 18 residues. Germline loops: CDR1 MNHEY, CDR2 SMNVEV (reference sequence). The CDR3 DNA reads as TGTGCCAGCAGTCCCCCGGAGGGCGCCGTGAGGAGCAATCAGCCCCAGCATTTT. This sequence encodes CASSPPEGAVRSNQPQHF.

The rearrangement uses TRBV14 and TRBJ1-2, with 7 bases matching TRBD1. Germline loops: CDR1 SGHDN, CDR2 FVKESK. The CDR3 consists of 14 residues. V was pared by 4 bases and J by 8 bases, with 10 bases of the junction left unmatched. CDR3 nucleotides: TGTGCCAGCAGCCCCGAGAGGGGGCTCGACGGCTACACCTTC. Amino acid sequence: CASSPERGLDGYTF.

V is TRBV28 and J is TRBJ1-2; D uncertain. V lost 7 bases and J lost 0, with 3 bases in between. In germline, CDR1 is MDHEN, CDR2 SYDVKM. The CDR3 is made up of 11 amino acids. For the CDR3, the DNA is TGTGCCAGCACCTCTAACTATGGCTACACCTTC. This sequence encodes CASTSNYGYTF.

The rearrangement links TRBV5-1 to TRBJ1-3; D is undetermined. The germline V gene has CDR1 SGHRS and CDR2 YFSETQ. Trimming took 4 bases from V and 4 from J, leaving 3 bases between them. The CDR3 contains 11 residues. In nucleotides, the CDR3 is TGCGCCAGCAGCCGGGGAAACACCATATATTTT. Protein product: CASSRGNTIYF.

In its sample, this clone was seen a few times. The rearrangement joins TRBV9 to TRBJ1-3, with no clear D. This CDR3 is built from 10 residues. Looked up from germline, CDR1 is SGDLS and CDR2 is YYNGEE. V lost 7 bases and J lost 4, with 3 bases in between. This CDR3 is CASGGNTIYF. The CDR3 nucleotides read TGTGCCAGCGGGGGAAACACCATATATTTT.

V and J are TRBV28 and TRBJ1-2; D might be TRBD1 (6 bases). V was pared by 5 bases and J by 8 bases, with 15 bases between. This CDR3 is 13 amino acids long. Germline CDR1 is MDHEN and CDR2 is SYDVKM. CDR3 loop: CASSKTGVGGYTF. The CDR3 DNA reads TGTGCCAGCAGTAAGACAGGAGTGGGAGGCTACACCTTC.

This chain connects TRBV29-1 to TRBJ1-2; TRBD1 matches 11 bases. V gave up 3 bases and J gave up 2 bases; unmatched junction bases: 2. This CDR3 is built from 14 residues. Germline-derived CDR1 and CDR2 are SQVTM and ANQGSEA. CDR3 region: CSVEGQGGNYGYTF. CDR3 nucleotide sequence: TGCAGCGTTGAGGGACAGGGGGGAAACTATGGCTACACCTTC.

The chain links TRBV15 to TRBJ2-7; no reliable D call. Germline V gene data show CDR1 as LNHNV and CDR2 as YYDKDF (reference sequence). This CDR3 spans 16 amino acids. The V end lost 0 bases, the J end lost 2 bases, and 14 bases lay between the germline ends. DNA for the CDR3: TGTGCCACCAGCAGAGAGAAAGGTGCATTTACCTACGAGCAGTACTTC. Encoded protein: CATSREKGAFTYEQYF.

In this sample, this clone turned up a few times. The V gene is TRBV5-5, the J gene TRBJ1-6, with D hard to call. CDR1 is SGHKS and CDR2 is YYEKEE in the germline V gene (reference sequence). V was cut by 6 bases and J by 13 bases, with 23 bases left in between. The CDR3 contains 15 residues. CDR3 in amino acids: CASTTLPEIGSPLHF. CDR3 DNA: TGTGCCAGCACCACCCTGCCGGAAATAGGGTCTCCCCTCCACTTT.